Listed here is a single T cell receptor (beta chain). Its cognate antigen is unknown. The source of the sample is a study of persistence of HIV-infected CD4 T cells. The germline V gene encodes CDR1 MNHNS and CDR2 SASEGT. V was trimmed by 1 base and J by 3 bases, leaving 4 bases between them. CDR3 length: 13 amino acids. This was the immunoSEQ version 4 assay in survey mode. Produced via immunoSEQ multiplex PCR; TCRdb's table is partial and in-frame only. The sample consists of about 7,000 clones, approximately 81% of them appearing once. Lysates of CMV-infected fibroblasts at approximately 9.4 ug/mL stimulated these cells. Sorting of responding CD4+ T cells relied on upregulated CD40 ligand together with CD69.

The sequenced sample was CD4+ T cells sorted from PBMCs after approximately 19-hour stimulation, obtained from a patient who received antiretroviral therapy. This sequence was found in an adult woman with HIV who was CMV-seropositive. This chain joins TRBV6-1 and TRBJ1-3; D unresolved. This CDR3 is CASSEESGNTIYF. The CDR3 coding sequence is TGTGCCAGCAGTGAAGAGAGTGGAAACACCATATATTTT.